This TCR beta chain was identified in a study of shared clonotypes between healthy human individuals. TCRdb's table, derived via immunoSEQ multiplex PCR, lists solely in-frame clones and lacks some. The table records roughly 2 million clones, over 85% of them present only once. Naivety among CD8 cells was defined by CD45RO negativity and positive CCR7 selection, thereby excluding terminally differentiated effector memory CD45RA+ cells. Study-wide results and limits: Larger estimated richness was generally seen in naive subsets than in memory subsets.

As for this clone: Its specificity is unknown.

CDR3 size: 15 residues. CDR1 is SGHTS, CDR2 YDEGEE, per germline. Germline trimming cut 3 bases from V and 2 bases from J; bases unmatched to any gene: 7. The gene calls are TRBV5-8 and TRBJ1-2; 7 bases are a match to TRBD1. Sequencing used naive CD8+ T cells sorted from blood. This clonotype originated in a man aged 18 to 30 in good health. The CDR3 loop reads CASSYGTDGNYGYTF. For the CDR3, the DNA is TGTGCCAGCAGCTACGGGACAGACGGAAACTATGGCTACACCTTC.